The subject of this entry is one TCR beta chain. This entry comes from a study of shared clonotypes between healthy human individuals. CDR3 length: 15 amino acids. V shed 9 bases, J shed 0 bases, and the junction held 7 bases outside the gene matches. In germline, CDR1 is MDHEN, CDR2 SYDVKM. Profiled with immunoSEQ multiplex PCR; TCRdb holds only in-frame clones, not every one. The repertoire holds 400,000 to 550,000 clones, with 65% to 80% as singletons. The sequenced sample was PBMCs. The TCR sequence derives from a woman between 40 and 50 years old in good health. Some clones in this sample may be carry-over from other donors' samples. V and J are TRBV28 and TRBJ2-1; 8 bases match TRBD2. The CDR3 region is CASKAGVSSYNEQFF. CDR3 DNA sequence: TGTGCCAGTAAAGCGGGAGTTAGCTCCTACAATGAGCAGTTCTTC. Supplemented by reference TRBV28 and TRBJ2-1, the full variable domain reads DVKVTQSSRYLVKRTGEKVFLECVQDMDHENMFWYRQDPGLGLRLIYFSYDVKMKEKGDIPEGYSVSREKKERFSLILESASTNQTSMYLCASKAGVSSYNEQFFGPGTRLTVL.